The entry below describes one TCR beta chain. The data derive from a study of T cell changes during pregnancy in multiple sclerosis. Assay: immunoSEQ multiplex PCR; the TCRdb copy retains only in-frame clones and omits some. The table has around 31,000 clones, about 92% seen once. This TCR was sampled from a female donor with multiple sclerosis, enrolled in a pregnancy study. Sequences were derived from CD4+ T cells from peripheral blood mononuclear cells, sampled in the first trimester of pregnancy.

The DNA for the CDR3 is TGTGCCAGCAGCTTGGGGCTAAATGAGCAGTTCTTC. Residues: CASSLGLNEQFF. J is TRBJ2-1 and V is TRBV7-2, with a tentative D call TRBD1 (5 bases). The CDR3 is 12 residues long. CDR1 is SGHTA, CDR2 FQGNSA, per germline. The V and J ends lost 3 bases and 7 bases respectively, with 7 bases between them.